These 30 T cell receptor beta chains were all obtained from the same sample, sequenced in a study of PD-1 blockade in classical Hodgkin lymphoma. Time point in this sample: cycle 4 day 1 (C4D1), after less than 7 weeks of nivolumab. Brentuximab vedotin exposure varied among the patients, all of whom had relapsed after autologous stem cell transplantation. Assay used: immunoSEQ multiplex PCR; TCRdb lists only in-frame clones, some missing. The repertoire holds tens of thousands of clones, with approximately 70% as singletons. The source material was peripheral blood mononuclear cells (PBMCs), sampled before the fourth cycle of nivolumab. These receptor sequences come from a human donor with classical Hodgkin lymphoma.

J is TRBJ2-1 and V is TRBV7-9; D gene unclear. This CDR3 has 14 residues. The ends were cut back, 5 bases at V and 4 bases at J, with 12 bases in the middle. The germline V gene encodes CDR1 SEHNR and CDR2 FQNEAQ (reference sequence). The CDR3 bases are TGTGCCAGCAGCCAAAACGACGGGTACAATGAGCAGTTCTTC. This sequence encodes CASSQNDGYNEQFF.

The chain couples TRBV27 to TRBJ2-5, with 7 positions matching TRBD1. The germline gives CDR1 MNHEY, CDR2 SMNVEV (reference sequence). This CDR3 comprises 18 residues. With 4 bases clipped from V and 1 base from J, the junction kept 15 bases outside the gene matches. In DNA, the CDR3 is TGTGCCAGCAGTTCACTGCTATCGACAGGGTTTCCCCAAGAGACCCAGTACTTC. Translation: CASSSLLSTGFPQETQYF.

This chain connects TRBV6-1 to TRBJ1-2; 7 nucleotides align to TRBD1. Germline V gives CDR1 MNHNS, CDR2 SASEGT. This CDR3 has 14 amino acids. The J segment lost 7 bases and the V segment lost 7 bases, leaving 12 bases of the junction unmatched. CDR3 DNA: TGTGCCAGCACTATGGATGGACAGGTTGGTGGCTACACCTTC. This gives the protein CASTMDGQVGGYTF.

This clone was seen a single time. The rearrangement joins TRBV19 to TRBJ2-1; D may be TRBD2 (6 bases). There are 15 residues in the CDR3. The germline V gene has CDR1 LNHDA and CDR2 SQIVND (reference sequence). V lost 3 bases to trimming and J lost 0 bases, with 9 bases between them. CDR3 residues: CASSMVGSSYNEQFF. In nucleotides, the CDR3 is TGTGCCAGTAGTATGGTCGGGAGCTCCTACAATGAGCAGTTCTTC.

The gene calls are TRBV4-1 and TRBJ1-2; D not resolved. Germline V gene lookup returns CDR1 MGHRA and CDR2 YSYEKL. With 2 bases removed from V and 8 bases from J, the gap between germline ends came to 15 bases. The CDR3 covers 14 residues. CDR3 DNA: TGCGCCAGCAGCCAATTTGCCCTCAGGCAGGGCTACACCTTC. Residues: CASSQFALRQGYTF.

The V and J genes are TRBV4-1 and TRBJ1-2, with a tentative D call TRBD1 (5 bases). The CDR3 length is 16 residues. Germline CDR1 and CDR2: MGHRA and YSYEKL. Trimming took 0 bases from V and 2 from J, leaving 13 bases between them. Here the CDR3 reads CASSQEWGAENYGYTF. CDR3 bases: TGCGCCAGCAGCCAAGAATGGGGCGCTGAAAACTATGGCTACACCTTC.

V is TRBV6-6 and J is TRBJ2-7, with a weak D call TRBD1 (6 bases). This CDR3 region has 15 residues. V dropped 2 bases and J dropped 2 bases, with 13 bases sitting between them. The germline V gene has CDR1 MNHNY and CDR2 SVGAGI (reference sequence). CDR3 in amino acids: CASSYGAGVTYEQYF. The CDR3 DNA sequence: TGTGCCAGCAGTTACGGAGCAGGGGTAACCTACGAGCAGTACTTC.

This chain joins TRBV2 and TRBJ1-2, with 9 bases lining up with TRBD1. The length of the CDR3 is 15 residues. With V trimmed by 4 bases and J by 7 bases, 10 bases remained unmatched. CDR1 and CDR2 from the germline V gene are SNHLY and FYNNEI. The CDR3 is CASSGGDREYGGYTF. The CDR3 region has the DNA TGTGCCAGCAGTGGGGGGGACAGGGAGTACGGTGGCTACACCTTC.

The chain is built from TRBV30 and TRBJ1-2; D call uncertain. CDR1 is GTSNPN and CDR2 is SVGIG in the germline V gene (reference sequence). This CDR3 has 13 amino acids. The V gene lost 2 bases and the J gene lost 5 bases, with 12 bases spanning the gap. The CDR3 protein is CAWSRPLGYGYTF. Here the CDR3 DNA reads TGTGCCTGGAGTCGCCCCCTAGGGTATGGCTACACCTTC.

The CDR3 nucleotides read TGTGCCAGCAGCTTGGGACTTCCCTACGAGCAGTACTTC. Protein sequence: CASSLGLPYEQYF. The gene calls are TRBV11-2 and TRBJ2-7, with a possible D match to TRBD2 (6 bases). The CDR3 is 13 residues long. Trimming took 3 bases from V and 2 from J, leaving 8 bases between them. CDR1 SGHAT and CDR2 FQNNGV come from the germline V gene.

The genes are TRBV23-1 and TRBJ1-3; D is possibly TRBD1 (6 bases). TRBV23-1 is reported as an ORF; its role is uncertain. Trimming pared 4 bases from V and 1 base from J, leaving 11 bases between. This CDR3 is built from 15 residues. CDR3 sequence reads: CASSRGGASGNTIYF. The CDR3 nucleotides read TGCGCCAGCAGTCGGGGGGGCGCATCTGGAAACACCATATATTTT.

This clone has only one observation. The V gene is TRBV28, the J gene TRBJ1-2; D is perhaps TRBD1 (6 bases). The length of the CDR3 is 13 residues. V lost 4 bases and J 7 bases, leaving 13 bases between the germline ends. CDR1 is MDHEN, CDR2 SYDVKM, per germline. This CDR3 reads CASSSQGRGGYTF. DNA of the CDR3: TGTGCCAGCAGTTCACAGGGTCGGGGTGGCTACACCTTC.

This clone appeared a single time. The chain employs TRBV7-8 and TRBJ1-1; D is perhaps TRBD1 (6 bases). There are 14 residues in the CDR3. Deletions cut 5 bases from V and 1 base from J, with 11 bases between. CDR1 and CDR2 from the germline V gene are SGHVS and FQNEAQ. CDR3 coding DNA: TGTGCCAGCAGCCTAGTAGGGGGGAACACTGAAGCTTTCTTT. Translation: CASSLVGGNTEAFF.

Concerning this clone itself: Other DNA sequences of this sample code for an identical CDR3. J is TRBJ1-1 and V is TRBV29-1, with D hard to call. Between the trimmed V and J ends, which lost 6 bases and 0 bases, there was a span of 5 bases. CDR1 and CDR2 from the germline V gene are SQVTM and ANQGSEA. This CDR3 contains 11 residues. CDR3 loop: CSVTVNTEAFF. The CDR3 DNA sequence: TGCAGCGTCACAGTGAACACTGAAGCTTTCTTT. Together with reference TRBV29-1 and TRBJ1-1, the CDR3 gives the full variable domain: SAVISQKPSRDICQRGTSLTIQCQVDSQVTMMFWYRQQPGQSLTLIATANQGSEATYESGFVIDKFPISRPNLTFSTLTVSNMSPEDSSIYLCSVTVNTEAFFGQGTRLTVV.

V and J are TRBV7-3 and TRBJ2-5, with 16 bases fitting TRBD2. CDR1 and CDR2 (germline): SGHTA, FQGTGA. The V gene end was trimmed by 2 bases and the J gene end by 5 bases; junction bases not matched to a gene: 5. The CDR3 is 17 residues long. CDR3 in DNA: TGTGCCAGCAGCTTATCGGGACTAGCGGGGGGGCCGGAGACCCAGTACTTC. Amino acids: CASSLSGLAGGPETQYF.

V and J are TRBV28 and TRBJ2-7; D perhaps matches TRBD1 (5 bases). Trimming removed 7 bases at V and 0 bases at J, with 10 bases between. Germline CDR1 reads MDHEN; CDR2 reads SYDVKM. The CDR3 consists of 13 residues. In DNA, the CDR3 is TGTGCCAGCAAGACAGTAGTCTCCTACGAGCAGTACTTC. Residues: CASKTVVSYEQYF.

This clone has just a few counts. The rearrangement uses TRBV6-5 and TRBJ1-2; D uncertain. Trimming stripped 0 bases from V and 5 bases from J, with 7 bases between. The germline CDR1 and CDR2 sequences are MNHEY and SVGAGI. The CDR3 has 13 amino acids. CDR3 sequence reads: CASSYSRSYGYTF. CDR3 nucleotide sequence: TGTGCCAGCAGTTACTCGCGAAGTTATGGCTACACCTTC.

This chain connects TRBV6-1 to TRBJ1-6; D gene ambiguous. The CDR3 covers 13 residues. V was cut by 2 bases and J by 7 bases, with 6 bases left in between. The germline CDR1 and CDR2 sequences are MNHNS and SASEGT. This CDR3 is CASSEQANSPLHF. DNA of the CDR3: TGTGCCAGCAGTGAACAGGCCAATTCACCCCTCCACTTT.

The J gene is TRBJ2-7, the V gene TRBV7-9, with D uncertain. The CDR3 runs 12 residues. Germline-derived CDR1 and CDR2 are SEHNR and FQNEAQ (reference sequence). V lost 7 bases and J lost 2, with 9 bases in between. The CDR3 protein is CASNTNTYEQYF. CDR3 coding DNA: TGTGCCAGCAACACTAACACCTACGAGCAGTACTTC.

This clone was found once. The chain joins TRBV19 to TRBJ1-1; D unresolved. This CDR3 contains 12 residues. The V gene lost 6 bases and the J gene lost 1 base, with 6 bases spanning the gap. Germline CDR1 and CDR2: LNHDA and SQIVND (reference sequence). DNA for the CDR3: TGTGCCAGTAGACCCGAGAACACTGAAGCTTTCTTT. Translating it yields CASRPENTEAFF.

CDR3: CATSRDLTGNSPLHF. For the CDR3, the DNA is TGTGCCACCAGCAGAGATTTGACCGGGAATTCACCCCTCCACTTT. The chain couples TRBV15 to TRBJ1-6; D ambiguous. The V end lost 0 bases, the J end lost 7 bases, and 10 bases lay between the germline ends. Germline lookup yields CDR1 LNHNV and CDR2 YYDKDF (reference sequence). The CDR3 has 15 residues.

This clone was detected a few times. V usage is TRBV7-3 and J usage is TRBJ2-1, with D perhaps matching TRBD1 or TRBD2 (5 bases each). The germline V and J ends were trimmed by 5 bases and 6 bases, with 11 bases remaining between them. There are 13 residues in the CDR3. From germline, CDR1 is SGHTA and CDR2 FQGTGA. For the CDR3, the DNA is TGTGCCAGCAGCCGGGGACGGGGCAATGAGCAGTTCTTC. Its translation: CASSRGRGNEQFF. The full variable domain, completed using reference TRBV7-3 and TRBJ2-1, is GAGVSQTPSNKVTEKGKYVELRCDPISGHTALYWYRQSLGQGPEFLIYFQGTGAADDSGLPNDRFFAVRPEGSVSTLKIQRTERGDSAVYLCASSRGRGNEQFFGPGTRLTVL.

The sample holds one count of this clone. The CDR3 nucleotides read TGTGCCAGCAGCTCCCGGGACAGGGCTGGAAACACCATATATTTT. It specifies CASSSRDRAGNTIYF. The chain carries TRBV7-9 and TRBJ1-3; 9 positions agree with TRBD1. The CDR3 covers 15 residues. With V trimmed by 4 bases and J by 2 bases, 3 bases remained unmatched. Germline V gene data show CDR1 as SEHNR and CDR2 as FQNEAQ (reference sequence).

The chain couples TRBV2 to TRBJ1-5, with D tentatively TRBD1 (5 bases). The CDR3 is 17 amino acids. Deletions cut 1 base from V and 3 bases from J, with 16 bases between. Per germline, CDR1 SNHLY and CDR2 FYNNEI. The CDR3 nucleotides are TGTGCCAGCAGTGAAGGTCAGGGCGGCCCTTACAATCAGCCCCAGCATTTT. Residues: CASSEGQGGPYNQPQHF.

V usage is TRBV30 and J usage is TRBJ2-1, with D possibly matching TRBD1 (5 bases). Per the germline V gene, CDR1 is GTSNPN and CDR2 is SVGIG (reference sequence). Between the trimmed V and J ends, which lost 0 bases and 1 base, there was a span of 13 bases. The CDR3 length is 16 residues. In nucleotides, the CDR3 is TGTGCCTGGAGTGTACTTAGGGGTAGGTCCTACAATGAGCAGTTCTTC. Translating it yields CAWSVLRGRSYNEQFF.

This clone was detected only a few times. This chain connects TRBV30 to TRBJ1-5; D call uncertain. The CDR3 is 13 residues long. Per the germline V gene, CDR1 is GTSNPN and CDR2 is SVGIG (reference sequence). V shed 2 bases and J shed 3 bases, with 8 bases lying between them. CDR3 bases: TGTGCCTGGAGTCTCGGTTCCAATCAGCCCCAGCATTTT. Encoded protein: CAWSLGSNQPQHF.

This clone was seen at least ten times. CDR3 amino acids: CASSLAGLMNTEAFF. Here the CDR3 DNA reads TGTGCCAGCAGTTTGGCAGGATTAATGAACACTGAAGCTTTCTTT. The chain employs TRBV27 and TRBJ1-1; D gene unclear. V shed 3 bases and J shed 0 bases, with 11 bases lying between them. Per germline, CDR1 MNHEY and CDR2 SMNVEV (reference sequence). This CDR3 comprises 15 residues.

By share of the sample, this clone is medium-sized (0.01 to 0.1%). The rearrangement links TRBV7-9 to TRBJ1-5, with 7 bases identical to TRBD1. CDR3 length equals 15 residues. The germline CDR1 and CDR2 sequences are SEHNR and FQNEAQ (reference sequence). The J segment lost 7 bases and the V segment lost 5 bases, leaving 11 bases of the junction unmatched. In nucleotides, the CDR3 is TGTGCCAGCAGCGGAGAACAGGGGTCGGGACAGCCCCAGCATTTT. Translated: CASSGEQGSGQPQHF.

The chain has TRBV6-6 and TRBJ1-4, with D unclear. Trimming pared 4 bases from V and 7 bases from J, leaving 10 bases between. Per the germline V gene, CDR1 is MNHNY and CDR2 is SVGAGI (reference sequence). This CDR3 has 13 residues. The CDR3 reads CASSFSPGEKLFF. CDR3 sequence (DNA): TGTGCCAGCAGTTTTAGCCCAGGTGAAAAACTGTTTTTT.

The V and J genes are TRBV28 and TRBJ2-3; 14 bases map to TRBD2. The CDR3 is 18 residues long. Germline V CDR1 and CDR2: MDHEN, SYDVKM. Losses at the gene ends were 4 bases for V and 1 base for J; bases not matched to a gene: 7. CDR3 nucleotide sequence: TGTGCCAGCAGTTCCCCGGGACTAGCGGGGGCCGGCACAGATACGCAGTATTTT. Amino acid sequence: CASSSPGLAGAGTDTQYF.